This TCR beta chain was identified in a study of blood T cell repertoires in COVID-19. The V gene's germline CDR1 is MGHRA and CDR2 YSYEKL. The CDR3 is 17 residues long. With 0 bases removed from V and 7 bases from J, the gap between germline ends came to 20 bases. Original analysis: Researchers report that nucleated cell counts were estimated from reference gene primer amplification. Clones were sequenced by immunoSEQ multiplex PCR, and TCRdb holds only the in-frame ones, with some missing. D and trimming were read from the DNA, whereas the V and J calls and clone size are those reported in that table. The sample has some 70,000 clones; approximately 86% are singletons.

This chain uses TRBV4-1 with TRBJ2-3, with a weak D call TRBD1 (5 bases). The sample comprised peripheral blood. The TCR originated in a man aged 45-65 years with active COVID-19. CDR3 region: CASSQDEGGAARNTQYF. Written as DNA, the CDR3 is TGCGCCAGCAGCCAAGATGAAGGTGGGGCCGCACGGAATACGCAGTATTTT.